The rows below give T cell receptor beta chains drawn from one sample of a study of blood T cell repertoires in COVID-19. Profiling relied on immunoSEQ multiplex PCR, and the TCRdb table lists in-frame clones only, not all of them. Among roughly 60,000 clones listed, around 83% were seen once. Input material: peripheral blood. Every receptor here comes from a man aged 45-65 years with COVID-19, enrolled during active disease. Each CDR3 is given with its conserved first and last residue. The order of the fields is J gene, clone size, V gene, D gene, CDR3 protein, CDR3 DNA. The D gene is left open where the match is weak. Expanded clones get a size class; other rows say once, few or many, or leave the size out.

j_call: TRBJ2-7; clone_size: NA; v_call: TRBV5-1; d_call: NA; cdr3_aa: CASSLESSYEQYF; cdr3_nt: TGCGCCAGCAGCTTGGAGAGCTCCTACGAGCAGTACTTC
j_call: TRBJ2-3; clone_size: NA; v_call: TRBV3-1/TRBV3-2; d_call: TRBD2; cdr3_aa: CASSLARLAGNTDTQYF; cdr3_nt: TGTGCCAGCAGCCTAGCGCGACTAGCGGGAAACACAGATACGCAGTATTTT
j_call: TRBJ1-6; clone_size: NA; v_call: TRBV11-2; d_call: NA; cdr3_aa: CASSPGHLSGSPLHF; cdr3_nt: TGTGCCAGCAGCCCAGGGCATTTAAGTGGTTCACCCCTCCACTTT
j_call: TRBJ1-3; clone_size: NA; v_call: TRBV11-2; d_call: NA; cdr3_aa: CASSLRRSPGNTIYF; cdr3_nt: TGTGCCAGCAGCTTGAGACGGAGCCCTGGAAACACCATATATTTT
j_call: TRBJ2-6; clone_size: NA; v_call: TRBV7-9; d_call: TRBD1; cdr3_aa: CASTSQGAGGANVLTF; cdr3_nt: TGTGCCAGCACCTCTCAGGGGGCTGGTGGGGCCAACGTCCTGACTTTC
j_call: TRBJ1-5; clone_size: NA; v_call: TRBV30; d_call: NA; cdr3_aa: CAWSVLWGLDQPQHF; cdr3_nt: TGTGCCTGGAGTGTACTTTGGGGGCTCGATCAGCCCCAGCATTTT
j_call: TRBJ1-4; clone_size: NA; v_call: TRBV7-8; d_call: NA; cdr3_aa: CASSLGTVNVELFF; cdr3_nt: TGTGCCAGCAGCTTAGGGACAGTAAATGTGGAACTGTTTTTT
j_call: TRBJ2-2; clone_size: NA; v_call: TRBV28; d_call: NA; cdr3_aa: CASSLRTGELFF; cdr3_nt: TGTGCCAGCAGTTTGAGGACCGGGGAGCTGTTTTTT
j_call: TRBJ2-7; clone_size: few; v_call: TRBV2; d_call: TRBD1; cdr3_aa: CASSEGQIYEQYF; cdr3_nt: TGTGCCAGCAGTGAGGGACAGATCTACGAGCAGTACTTC
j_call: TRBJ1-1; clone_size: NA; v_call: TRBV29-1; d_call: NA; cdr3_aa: CSGSPTVGDTEAFF; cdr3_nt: TGCAGCGGTTCCCCGACCGTAGGGGACACTGAAGCTTTCTTT
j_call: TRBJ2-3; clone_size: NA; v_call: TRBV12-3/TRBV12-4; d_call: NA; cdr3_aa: CASSLWGQDTQYF; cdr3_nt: TGTGCCAGCAGTTTATGGGGGCAGGATACGCAGTATTTT
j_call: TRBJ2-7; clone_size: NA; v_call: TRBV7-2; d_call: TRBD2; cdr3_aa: CASSLRGGNSEQYF; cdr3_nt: TGTGCCAGCAGCTTGAGGGGAGGGAACTCCGAGCAGTACTTC
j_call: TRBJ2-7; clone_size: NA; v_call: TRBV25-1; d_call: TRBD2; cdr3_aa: CASSDSRETSGSYEQYF; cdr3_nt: TGTGCCAGCAGTGACTCTAGGGAAACTAGCGGGAGCTACGAGCAGTACTTC
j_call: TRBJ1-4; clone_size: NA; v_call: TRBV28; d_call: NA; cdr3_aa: CASSQIRRTNEKLFF; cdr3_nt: TGTGCCAGCAGTCAGATAAGGCGGACTAATGAAAAACTGTTTTTT
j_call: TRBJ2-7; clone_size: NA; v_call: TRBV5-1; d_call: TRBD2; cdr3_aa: CASSLAGTSESEQYF; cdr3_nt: TGCGCCAGCAGCTTGGCCGGGACTAGCGAATCCGAGCAGTACTTC
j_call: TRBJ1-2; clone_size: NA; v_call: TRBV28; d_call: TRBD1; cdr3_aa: CASSPTNPTGIYGYTF; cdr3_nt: TGTGCCAGCAGTCCAACAAACCCGACAGGGATCTATGGCTACACCTTC
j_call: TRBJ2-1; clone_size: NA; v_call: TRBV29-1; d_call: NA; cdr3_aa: CSVVGLQHEQFF; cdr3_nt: TGCAGCGTTGTTGGCCTCCAACATGAGCAGTTCTTC
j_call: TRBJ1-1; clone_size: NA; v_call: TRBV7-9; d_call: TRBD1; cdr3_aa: CASRTGTGGGTEAFF; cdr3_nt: TGTGCCAGCAGGACAGGGACAGGGGGCGGGACTGAAGCTTTCTTT
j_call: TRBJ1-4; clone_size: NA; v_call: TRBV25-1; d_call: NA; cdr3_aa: CASANRDFGEKLFF; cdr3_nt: TGTGCCAGCGCAAACAGGGATTTCGGTGAAAAACTGTTTTTT
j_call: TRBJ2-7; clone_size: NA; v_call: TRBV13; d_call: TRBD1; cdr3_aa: CASSYRHRGHEQYF; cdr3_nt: TGTGCCAGCAGCTACCGTCACAGGGGGCACGAGCAGTACTTC
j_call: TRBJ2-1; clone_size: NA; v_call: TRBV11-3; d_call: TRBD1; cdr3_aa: CASSLDRGYEQFF; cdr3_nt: TGTGCCAGCAGCTTAGACAGGGGGTATGAGCAGTTCTTC
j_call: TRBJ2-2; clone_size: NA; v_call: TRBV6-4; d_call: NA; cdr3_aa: CASSEGNTGELFF; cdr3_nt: TGTGCCAGCAGTGAGGGCAACACCGGGGAGCTGTTTTTT
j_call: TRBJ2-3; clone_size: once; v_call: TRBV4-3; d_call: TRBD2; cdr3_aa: CASSQGPRGGDETDTQYF; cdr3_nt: TGCGCCAGCAGCCAAGGCCCCCGGGGGGGAGACGAAACAGATACGCAGTATTTT
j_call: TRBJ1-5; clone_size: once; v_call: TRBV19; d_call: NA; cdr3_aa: CASSIGQYQPQHF; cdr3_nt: TGTGCCAGTAGTATAGGGCAGTATCAGCCCCAGCATTTT
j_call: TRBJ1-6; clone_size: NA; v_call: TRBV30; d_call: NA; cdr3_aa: CAWSPYRGSNSPLHF; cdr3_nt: TGTGCCTGGAGTCCCTACAGAGGGTCAAATTCACCCCTCCACTTT
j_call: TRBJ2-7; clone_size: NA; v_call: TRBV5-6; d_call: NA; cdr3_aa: CASSLLSYEQYF; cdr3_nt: TGTGCCAGCAGCTTGTTGAGCTACGAGCAGTACTTC
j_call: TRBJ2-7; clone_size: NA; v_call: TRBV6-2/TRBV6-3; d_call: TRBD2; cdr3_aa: CASSLLIKRGTSGVGRQYF; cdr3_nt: TGTGCCAGCAGTCTGTTAATTAAACGGGGGACTAGCGGAGTAGGAAGGCAGTACTTC
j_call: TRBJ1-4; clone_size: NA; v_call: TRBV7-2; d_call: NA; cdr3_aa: CASSTTPGEKLFF; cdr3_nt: TGTGCCAGCAGCACGACGCCCGGGGAAAAACTGTTTTTT
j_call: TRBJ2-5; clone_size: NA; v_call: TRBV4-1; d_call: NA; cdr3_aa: CASSQGMRQKYQETQYF; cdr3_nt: TGCGCCAGCAGCCAAGGGATGCGGCAAAAGTACCAAGAGACCCAGTACTTC
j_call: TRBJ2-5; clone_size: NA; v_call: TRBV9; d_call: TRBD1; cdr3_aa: CASSPRQGTSETQYF; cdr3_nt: TGTGCCAGCAGCCCACGACAGGGGACGAGTGAGACCCAGTACTTC
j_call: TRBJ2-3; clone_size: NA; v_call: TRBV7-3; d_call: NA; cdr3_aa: CASSLEVRDTQYF; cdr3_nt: TGTGCCAGCAGCTTAGAGGTTCGGGATACGCAGTATTTT
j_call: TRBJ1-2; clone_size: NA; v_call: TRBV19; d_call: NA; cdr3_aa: CASSMMASGGYTF; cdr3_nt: TGTGCCAGTAGTATGATGGCCTCTGGCGGCTACACCTTC
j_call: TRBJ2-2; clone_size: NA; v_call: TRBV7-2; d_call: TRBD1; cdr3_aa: CASSLDRGAGELFF; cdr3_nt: TGTGCCAGCAGCTTAGACAGGGGGGCCGGGGAGCTGTTTTTT
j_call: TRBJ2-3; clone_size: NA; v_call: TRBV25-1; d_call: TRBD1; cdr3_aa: CASSEKTGVSDTQYF; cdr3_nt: TGTGCCAGCAGTGAGAAAACAGGGGTATCAGATACGCAGTATTTT
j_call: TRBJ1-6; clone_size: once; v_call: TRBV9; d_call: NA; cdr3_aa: CASSVGGLSNSPLHF; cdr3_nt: TGTGCCAGCAGCGTCGGGGGGCTCAGTAATTCACCCCTCCACTTT
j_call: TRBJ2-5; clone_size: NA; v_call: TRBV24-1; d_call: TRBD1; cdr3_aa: CATSDTTGLGETQYF; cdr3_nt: TGTGCCACCAGTGACACGACAGGGTTGGGGGAGACCCAGTACTTC
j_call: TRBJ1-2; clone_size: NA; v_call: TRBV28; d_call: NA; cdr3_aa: CASSFPRYGYTF; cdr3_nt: TGTGCCAGCAGTTTCCCCCGCTATGGCTACACCTTC
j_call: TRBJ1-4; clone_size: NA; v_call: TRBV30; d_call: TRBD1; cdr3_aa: CAWSGGSNEKLFF; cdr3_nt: TGTGCCTGGTCAGGGGGAAGTAATGAAAAACTGTTTTTT
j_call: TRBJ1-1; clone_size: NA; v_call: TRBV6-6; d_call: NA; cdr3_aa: CASSPYFNSQQGTEAFF; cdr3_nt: TGTGCCAGCAGTCCCTATTTCAACTCTCAACAGGGCACTGAAGCTTTCTTT
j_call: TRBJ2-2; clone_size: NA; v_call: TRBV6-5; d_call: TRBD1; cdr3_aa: CASRADRGYGELFF; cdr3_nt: TGTGCCAGCAGGGCCGACAGGGGATACGGGGAGCTGTTTTTT
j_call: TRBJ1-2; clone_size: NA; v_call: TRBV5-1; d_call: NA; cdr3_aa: CASSPSGTNYGYTF; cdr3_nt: TGCGCCAGCAGCCCGAGCGGGACTAACTATGGCTACACCTTC
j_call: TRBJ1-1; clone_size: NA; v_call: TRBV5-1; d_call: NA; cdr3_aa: CASSPMGGGTEAFF; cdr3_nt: TGCGCCAGCAGCCCAATGGGAGGGGGCACTGAAGCTTTCTTT
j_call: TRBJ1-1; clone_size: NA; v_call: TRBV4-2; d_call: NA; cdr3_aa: CASSQDPGPDTEAFF; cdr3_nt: TGTGCCAGCAGCCAAGATCCAGGGCCTGACACTGAAGCTTTCTTT
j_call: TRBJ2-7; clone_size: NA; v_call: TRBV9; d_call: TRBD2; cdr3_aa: CASSQGQGGLAGYEQYF; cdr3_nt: TGTGCCAGCAGCCAGGGGCAGGGAGGACTAGCTGGGTACGAGCAGTACTTC
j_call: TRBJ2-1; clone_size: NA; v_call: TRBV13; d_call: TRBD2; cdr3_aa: CASSKTSAIGAEQFF; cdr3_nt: TGTGCCAGCAGCAAGACTAGCGCGATAGGGGCTGAGCAGTTCTTC
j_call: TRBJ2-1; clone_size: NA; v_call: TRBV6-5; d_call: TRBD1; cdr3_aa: CASSPPPDRAYEQFF; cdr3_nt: TGTGCCAGCAGTCCCCCCCCCGACAGGGCGTATGAGCAGTTCTTC
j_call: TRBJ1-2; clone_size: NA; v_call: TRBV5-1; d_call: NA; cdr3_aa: CASSLVTGAPGGYTF; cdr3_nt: TGCGCCAGCAGCTTGGTGACAGGCGCCCCGGGTGGCTACACCTTC
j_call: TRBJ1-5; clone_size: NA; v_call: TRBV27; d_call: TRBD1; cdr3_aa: CASSLTGGRGSSSNQPQHF; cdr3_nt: TGTGCCAGCAGTTTGACAGGGGGACGCGGTTCGTCAAGCAATCAGCCCCAGCATTTT